This T cell receptor beta chain is from a study of T cell responses to AZD1222 COVID-19 vaccine. A word on this clone: The antigen is not known.

General study results and limits: Sampling captured repertoires only after the peak T cell response. Baseline serology detected seropositivity in only six AZD1222 recipients.

The protocol was immunoSEQ multiplex PCR, while the TCRdb copy is restricted to in-frame clones and leaves out a portion. Of about 160,000 clones in the sample, about 88% were seen once. In germline, CDR1 is LNHNV, CDR2 YYDKDF (reference sequence). The CDR3 length is 16 residues. Trimming cost V 3 bases and J 1 base, with 13 bases left between them. V and J are TRBV15 and TRBJ2-1; TRBD1 is a possible D gene (6 bases). This TCR came from an adult in good health. The source was peripheral blood, collected on day 0 of AZD1222 vaccination. CDR3 coding DNA: TGTGCCACCAGCAGGACCCAGGGGTGGTCCTACAATGAGCAGTTCTTC. It is translated as CATSRTQGWSYNEQFF.